This T cell receptor beta chain was sequenced for a study of T cell responses to AZD1222 COVID-19 vaccine. The data were produced by immunoSEQ multiplex PCR, yet TCRdb's version contains in-frame clones alone and is incomplete. Of under 45,000 clones in the sample, roughly 89% were seen once. There are 17 residues in the CDR3. In germline, CDR1 is MNHNY, CDR2 SVGAGI (reference sequence). V lost 5 bases to trimming and J lost 1 base; unmatched junction nucleotides: 12. As to this clone: Its antigen is still unknown.

Study conclusions and caveats: Along spike, vaccine-associated CD4 TCRs were found throughout, with dominance at 160-218 and 743-854. Unmutated variant regions are reportedly targeted by nearly half of spike-specific TCRs.

J is TRBJ2-5 and V is TRBV6-6; 8 nucleotides match TRBD1. This receptor was identified in an adult in good health. Sequencing was performed on peripheral blood, taken on day 0 of AZD1222 vaccination. In DNA, the CDR3 is TGTGCCAGCAGTCTCAGGGGGCAGTGGTTATCCCAAGAGACCCAGTACTTC. It yields the protein CASSLRGQWLSQETQYF.